This TCR beta chain was observed in a study of cytomegalovirus exposure and HLA in healthy donors. The CDR3 has 13 amino acids. Looked up from germline, CDR1 is MNHNY and CDR2 is SVGAGI (reference sequence). V was pared by 0 bases and J by 4 bases, with 7 bases between. Notes on this clone: Its antigen is unknown.

Study-level findings and limits: Despite most TCR sequences being rare, some public TCRs occurred in many donors. In an earlier analysis, in fewer than 700 donors, most V segments appeared productive either ~90% or ~30% of the time.

Use of 60 Vbeta and 13 Jbeta primers characterized the PCR. TCRdb's table, derived via immunoSEQ multiplex PCR, lists solely in-frame clones and lacks some. Among about 140,000 clones listed, around four fifths were seen once. Sequencing was done on a sample of PBMCs. This sequence joins TRBV6-6 and TRBJ2-7; D remains ambiguous. This receptor was obtained from a young man in good health and CMV-seronegative. The CDR3 region is CASSYSSVYEQYF. The CDR3, as DNA: TGTGCCAGCAGTTACTCATCGGTGTACGAGCAGTACTTC.